The TCR beta chain described here comes from a study of blood T cell repertoires in COVID-19. Assay: immunoSEQ multiplex PCR; the TCRdb copy retains only in-frame clones and omits some. Among 270,000 or so clones listed, 90% were seen once. Germline V gene lookup returns CDR1 LNHDA and CDR2 SQIVND (reference sequence). This CDR3 spans 13 amino acids. Losses at the gene ends were 8 bases for V and 4 bases for J; bases not matched to a gene: 6. The sequenced material came from peripheral blood. The chain combines TRBV19 with TRBJ2-3; 7 nucleotides align to TRBD2. The clonotype originates from a woman aged 55-69 years with COVID-19, enrolled during active disease. CDR3 in amino acids: CASRMGGADTQYF. CDR3 nucleotides: TGTGCCAGTCGCATGGGGGGGGCAGATACGCAGTATTTT.